These T cell receptor beta chains were read from a single sample in a study of spatial heterogeneity in lung cancer. TCRdb re-called the 5' RACE reads through MiXCR, storing one row per CDR3 protein. The sample lists roughly 50,000 distinct CDR3 sequences, about 7.6% occurring once. The sequencing here drew on PBMCs, taken at surgery. These receptors all stem from a female donor with early-stage non-small cell lung cancer. Both conserved end residues are part of each CDR3. The order of the fields is V gene, CDR3 protein.

TRBV7-9,CASSHQTGGTDTQYF
TRBV15,CATSRGDPLRETQYF
TRBV7-2,CASSLVLNLGRTQYF
TRBV3-1,CASSQGLTGPPVNGYTF
TRBV4-2,CASSQELRGTGTAEAFF
TRBV6-5,CASSLGGGGYWTQYF
TRBV7-2,CASSGRLGQNQPQHF
TRBV20-1,CSAQGRGTDTQYF
TRBV4-2,CASSPPNPGQGYGYTF
TRBV3-1,CASSQVTGGLHSGANVLTF
TRBV7-9,CASSIWLGADTQYF
TRBV9,CASSETGIAFYGQFF
TRBV6-2/TRBV6-3,CASSYRRAGARAEAFF
TRBV12-3/TRBV12-4,CASTADRAQGPQHF